The present TCR beta chain was sequenced within a study of T cell responses to AZD1222 COVID-19 vaccine. The length of the CDR3 is 16 residues. The ends lost 4 bases at V and 4 bases at J; junction bases unmatched: 10. Germline CDR1 and CDR2: SGHRS and YFSETQ. The table came from immunoSEQ multiplex PCR; TCRdb's copy has only in-frame clones and leaves some out. Of about 150,000 clones in the sample, roughly 91% are singletons; the top ten hold under 1.5%. The sample in question was peripheral blood, obtained on day 0 of AZD1222 vaccination. This rearrangement joins TRBV5-1 to TRBJ2-1; 8 bases map to TRBD1. The receptor comes from an adult in good health. The CDR3 sequence is CASSALTGEGYNEQFF. The DNA for the CDR3 is TGCGCCAGCAGCGCCTTGACAGGGGAAGGGTACAATGAGCAGTTCTTC.